This TCR beta chain was documented in a study of Ad26.COV2.S vaccination and SARS-CoV-2 variants. Overall study: Ad26.COV2.S was injected intramuscularly once or twice, 56 days apart.

Produced via immunoSEQ multiplex PCR; TCRdb's table is partial and in-frame only. This table holds under 400,000 clones, around 86% found once. Treatment specified: some 19 received Ad26.COV2.S at low or high dose, single or two shots; a few received placebo; per-sample allocation not given. On day 63 after the first injection, vaccine and placebo recipients gave samples. The CDR3 spans 13 residues. The V gene end was trimmed by 5 bases and the J gene end by 9 bases; junction bases not matched to a gene: 7. Per the germline V gene, CDR1 is SEHNR and CDR2 is FQNEAQ (reference sequence). This receptor was identified in a person aged 18-65 years who received the Ad26.COV2.S COVID-19 vaccine or a placebo. The chain employs TRBV7-9 and TRBJ1-2, with 9 bases identical to TRBD1. Specimen: peripheral blood, collected in a trial of Ad26.COV2.S vaccine versus placebo. The CDR3 loop reads CASSEGQGLSYTF. In DNA, the CDR3 is TGTGCCAGCAGCGAGGGACAGGGTCTCAGCTACACCTTC.